Reported below is one T cell receptor (beta chain). The data originate from a study of blood T cell repertoires in COVID-19. As for the study in general: Acute and convalescent COVID-19 specimens originated in the United States, Italy and Spain. PBMCs, B-cell-depleted T cells, or T cells were the source of the cDNA or gDNA that made up the material.

Under the authors' procedure: Nucleated cell counts were estimated from reference gene primer amplification. The table came from immunoSEQ multiplex PCR; TCRdb's copy has only in-frame clones and leaves some out. That table gives V, J and clone size, and the DNA gave D and trimming. The sample consists of around 110,000 clones, less than 95% of them appearing once. The V segment lost 0 bases and the J segment 5 bases; nucleotides outside the gene matches: 13. Germline CDR1 SGDLS, CDR2 YYNGEE. CDR3 length equals 17 residues. The clonotype originates from a human donor with active COVID-19. The donor label of this sample is uncertain. Sequencing was carried out using peripheral blood. The genes are TRBV9 and TRBJ2-7, with 8 bases lining up with TRBD2. As DNA, the CDR3 is TGTGCCAGCAGCGTAGGCGAGCGGGGGAGCCTCACCCACGAGCAGTACTTC. It encodes CASSVGERGSLTHEQYF.